This T cell receptor (beta chain) was sequenced in a study of blood T cell repertoires in COVID-19. Study context: Sample material is recorded as cDNA or gDNA derived from T cells, B-cell-depleted T cells, or PBMCs.

In the authors' workflow: Estimation of nucleated cell counts relied on the amplification of reference gene primers. The data were produced by immunoSEQ multiplex PCR, yet TCRdb's version contains in-frame clones alone and is incomplete. Clonal size and the V and J genes are those of that table, whereas D and trimming came from the DNA. The data contain over 200,000 clones, approximately 90% of them seen just once; the ten biggest clones take up just under 9%. The CDR3 consists of 13 residues. V dropped 3 bases and J dropped 5; count of bases not matched to a gene: 2. Sequences were obtained from PBMCs or T cells enriched from blood (not recorded which). This rearrangement joins TRBV12-3 or TRBV12-4 to TRBJ2-7; 9 bases are shared with TRBD1. The TCR originated in a man between 40 and 49 years old who had recovered from COVID-19. The CDR3 region has the DNA TGTGCCAGCAGTTTCACAGGGGGCCACGAGCAGTACTTC. Protein sequence: CASSFTGGHEQYF.